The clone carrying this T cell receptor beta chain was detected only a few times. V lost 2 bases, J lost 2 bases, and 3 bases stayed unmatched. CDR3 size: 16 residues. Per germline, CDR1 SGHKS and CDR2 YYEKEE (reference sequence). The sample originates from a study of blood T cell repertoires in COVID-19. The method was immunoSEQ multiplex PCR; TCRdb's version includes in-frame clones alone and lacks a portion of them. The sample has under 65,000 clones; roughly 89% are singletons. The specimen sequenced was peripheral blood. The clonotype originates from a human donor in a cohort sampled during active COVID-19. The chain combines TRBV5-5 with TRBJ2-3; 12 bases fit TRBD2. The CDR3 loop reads CASSFGLAGPTDTQYF. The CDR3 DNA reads TGTGCCAGCAGCTTCGGACTAGCGGGACCCACAGATACGCAGTATTTT.